The TCR beta chain described here comes from a study of shared clonotypes between healthy human individuals. Per the authors' pipeline: Junction-only sequences without quality scores were provided by ImmunoSEQ, so filtering was different. Some clones are missing from TCRdb's copy, which holds only in-frame ones; the method was immunoSEQ multiplex PCR. The V and J calls and the clone size are those of that table, but D and trimming were determined from the DNA. The sample has about 2.4 million clones; more than 80% are singletons. Germline lookup yields CDR1 SEHNR and CDR2 FQNEAQ (reference sequence). This CDR3 is built from 14 residues. V was trimmed by 5 bases and J by 2 bases, leaving 11 bases between them.

The J gene is TRBJ2-3, the V gene TRBV7-9; no clear D. This clonotype was obtained from a man aged 18 to 29 in good health. The sequenced sample consisted of naive CD4+ T cells sorted from blood. Subset: CD45RA+ positively selected. Here the CDR3 reads CASSPRADTDTQYF. The CDR3 bases are TGTGCCAGCAGCCCAAGGGCCGACACAGATACGCAGTATTTT. The entire variable domain, with the rest obtained from reference TRBV7-9 and TRBJ2-3, is as follows: DTGVSQNPRHKITKRGQNVTFRCDPISEHNRLYWYRQTLGQGPEFLTYFQNEAQLEKSRLLSDRFSAERPKGSFSTLEIQRTEQGDSAMYLCASSPRADTDTQYFGPGTRLTVL.